This T cell receptor beta chain derives from a study of cytomegalovirus exposure and HLA in healthy donors (dated by TCRdb to 2016 to 2017). Concerning the study at large: In an earlier analysis of some 610 of the donors, around 300 Gb of sequence data and 95 million to 130 million unique TCR beta sequences from about 179 million T cells were reported. A later genetic analysis took genome-wide SNP genotypes for about three fifths of the 666 donors and used that subset as a discovery cohort. The T cell repertoires of several hundred subjects were profiled by immunosequencing and related to cytomegalovirus serostatus. Along with the 666-subject first cohort, a separate validation cohort of 120 different subjects was used. The genetic ancestry cluster associated with self-reported Caucasian donors included 65% to 90% of the 300 to 400 genotyped donors. The aim of the study was to test whether cataloging public T cell receptors could identify signatures of past pathogen exposure. Every discovery cohort repertoire had been produced on one sequencing platform. Among 300 to 500 genotyped donors of the cohort, an average of approximately 240,000 unique TCR beta nucleotide sequences was sequenced per donor, of which 15% to 20% were non-productive. To predict cytomegalovirus infection status, the study brought together high-throughput TCR immunosequencing, statistical association of individual TCRs with disease status, and machine learning. Rather than using new phenotypic data, the later analysis identified candidate immune exposures from TCR beta sequences and from how often those sequences occurred across donors. An early release that covered roughly 600 HLA-typed donors contained approximately 300 gigabases of sequencing data and tens of millions of unique TCR sequences. Roughly 5 DR-DQ haplotypes were handled as single units for association and clustering because linkage in the cohort was strong. Both class I and class II loci were covered by HLA typing, at four-digit resolution. An earlier analysis of about 620 of the donors applied high-throughput TCR beta sequencing to assess whether each TCR beta V gene segment acted as functional or pseudogenic. The number of donors typed differed by locus, with about 629-630 for A, B, C, DRB1 and DQB1, around 560 for DQA1, 600 to 610 for DPA1, and under 490 for DPB1. A later analysis re-analyzed previously published TCR beta repertoires from roughly 630 donors and added high-resolution HLA genotyping to study TCR occurrence patterns. Donor age, sex, ethnicity and CMV serostatus were compiled together with the repertoire data. Broad study findings and their caveats: At a false discovery rate of 0.05, a later analysis linked 16,951 TCR beta sequences to specific HLA alleles. A further reported finding was that TCR beta sequences accurately predicted the HLA-A and HLA-B alleles for most subjects in the first cohort. When HLA alleles, especially DR and DQ, strongly co-occurred, attributing TCR associations to individual alleles was difficult. CMV serostatus was the only immune exposure information available for the cohort. According to the authors, the approach could potentially be generalized to other disease states and immunological phenotypes. Compared with the approximately 670-donor mean, donors in an Asian-associated ancestry cluster had fewer N-insertions in productive TCRs, according to a later genetic analysis. Broadly in line with IMGT annotations, most TCR beta V segments showed up in productive rearrangements about 87% or about 30% of the time in an earlier analysis of several hundred of the donors. Some IMGT-functional V segments, including TRBV6-2 and TRBV6-3, could not be told apart with the 87-base-pair reads, so those segments were excluded. This cohort had only TCR beta chains sequenced, and the lack of alpha or paired-chain data limited which features could be detected. In a later analysis, several top co-occurrence clusters were reported to appear linked to parvovirus B19, influenza, CMV and Epstein-Barr virus. The study listed 150 to 200 TCR beta chains as associated with cytomegalovirus. Because HLA typing was missing for some donors at each locus, association tests included only the typed subset. Across donors, most TCR sequences were observed very rarely, whereas some public TCRs were present in many individuals. A later analysis found that TCR association rates varied across HLA loci, with DRB1 alleles showing the most associated TCRs and HLA-C alleles the fewest. The sequencing pipeline was judged likely to have produced a cluster of highly shared sequence variants as a technical artifact. In a later genetic analysis, a missense DCLRE1C variant was associated with V-gene and J-gene trimming of TCR beta chains, and the association was replicated in an independent cohort. In a later analysis, HLA-associated TCR beta chains showed more clonal expansion and lower generation probabilities than non-associated chains that were equally common. According to a later analysis, most CMV-associated TCR beta chains appeared to be HLA-restricted, and the HLA associations seemed to be driven largely by CMV exposure. Linkage disequilibrium might explain the correlated functional status among segregating V segments, but an unknown experimental factor could not be ruled out. In vitro tests confirmed that a few of the cytomegalovirus-associated TCR beta chains recognize cytomegalovirus antigens. Presence/absence analyses assumed roughly uniform sequencing depth across donors, an assumption that may not hold. Because counts were too low, more than 15 rarely observed V segments, including chromosome 9 orphons, were excluded from the earlier analysis of roughly 580 of the donors. The classifier was reported to diagnose cytomegalovirus status with high specificity and sensitivity in both the original cohort and the validation cohort.

Library generation was performed with the immunoSEQ multiplex PCR assay. For the multiplex PCR, a mixture combining 60 forward primers for TCR Vbeta segments and 13 reverse primers for TCR Jbeta segments was used. Amplification of the CDR3 region of rearranged TCR beta genes was performed with a multiplex PCR assay on genomic DNA. Amplified TCR beta libraries were sequenced as 87-base-pair reads on the Illumina HiSeq System. The study's processing was this. A later analysis tallied 75 million to 95 million unique TCR beta chains across the roughly 610 repertoires, and around 10 million of those chains were shared by two or more donors. A nearest-neighbor algorithm error-corrected the raw reads and collapsed the reads into unique sequences, merging closely related sequences to remove PCR and sequencing errors. V, D and J gene segments were assigned by aligning CDR3 sequences to IMGT reference sequences. For a sequence to be retained, at least a six-nucleotide match to both a V gene segment and a J gene segment was required. Rearrangements were called productive when the CDR3 lacked stop codons and stayed in frame with V and J; all others were non-productive. Following IMGT convention, CDR3 was defined as the stretch from the second conserved V-encoded cysteine up to the conserved J-encoded phenylalanine. The earlier analysis of about 560 of the donors excluded any sequence lacking an unambiguous match to a single V gene segment. An earlier analysis of a few hundred of the donors called V segments functional above 56.7% productive rearrangements and segregating when the between-donor standard deviation exceeded 5%. A statistical classification framework was developed to diagnose cytomegalovirus status using the catalog of TCR beta chain sequences. In a later analysis, TCR nucleotide sequences were compared against IMGT/GENE-DB human TR gene sequences so that V and J genes could be assigned. The TCRdist pipeline was used in a later analysis to assign CDR3 sequences and most-parsimonious VDJ recombination scenarios. A later analysis defined each TCR beta chain by its CDR3 amino acid sequence plus V-gene family, and excluded reads lacking a unique V-gene family. To address suspected cross-contamination and a sequencing artifact, a later analysis removed 450 to 700 highly shared, low-generation-probability nucleotide sequences. For each public chain, a later analysis derived a clonal expansion index from normalized ranks of inferred template counts within each repertoire. Generation probabilities in a later analysis came from a VDJ recombination model fitted to out-of-frame rearrangements, and those results were checked against IGoR. Hypergeometric tests were used in a later analysis to score TCR-TCR, TCR-HLA and TCR-CMV co-occurrence, with a repertoire-size bias correction applied to the TCR pairs. In a later analysis, false discovery rates were estimated by permuting HLA or CMV assignments 20 times. In a later analysis, co-occurring TCRs were grouped using DBSCAN, with TCRdist sequence similarity added in when clustering inside HLA-allele-positive subsets. Repertoires with fewer than 30,000 or more than 120,000 public chains were left out of co-occurrence clustering, as were five repertoires with anomalous nucleotide sharing. This immuneACCESS table, as held by TCRdb, lists in-frame sequences with V and J called but not all clones. Of the missing ones, under half trace to an unresolved V gene in checked studies; the others have no known cause. V and J calls and clone size follow that table, whereas D and trimming were derived from the DNA. The sample profile shows some 150,000 clones; around 88% of them were found once. The ten largest make up more than 0.7% of the sample.

The cohort consisted of hundreds of healthy bone marrow donors. At the time of sampling, all cohort members were nominally healthy, though unrecorded immune exposures were likely present. The donor was CMV seronegative and belonged to the group of 380 or so seronegative cohort members. A peripheral blood sample was collected from each donor, and TCR beta sequencing was performed on peripheral blood mononuclear cells. Genomic DNA extraction from the blood cell samples was performed with the Qiagen DNeasy Blood Extraction Kit. Unmatched junction bases come to 5, with V trimmed by 6 bases and J by 0 bases. Inclusive of the bounding cysteine and phenylalanine, the CDR3 is 14 residues long. Of the read, only the CDR3 DNA is kept; its 42 bases are in frame from base 1. From the germline V gene (reference sequence), CDR1 is SGHNT and CDR2 is YYREEE. Details on this clone: Its antigen remains undetermined. No quality values exist for individual bases; no much larger clone is one base distant.

The receptor chain draws on TRBV5-4 and TRBJ1-2, and 7 junction bases match TRBD1. This receptor was obtained from a woman in her 30s in good health and CMV-seronegative. The sample taken for sequencing was PBMCs. The CDR3 corresponds to CASTDDRANYGYTF. The nucleotide sequence is TGTGCCAGCACCGACGACAGGGCTAACTATGGCTACACCTTC. With all but the CDR3 taken from the reference TRBV5-4 and TRBJ1-2 genes, the full variable domain is: ETGVTQSPTHLIKTRGQQVTLRCSSQSGHNTVSWYQQALGQGPQFIFQYYREEENGRGNFPPRFSGLQFPNYSSELNVNALELDDSALYLCASTDDRANYGYTFGSGTRLTVV.